This TCR beta chain is drawn from a study of post-analysis software for immune sequencing data. As regards this clonotype: Antigen specificity is unknown. A much larger clone lies one base from this, so it may be a read error.

The CDR3 loop spans 15 amino acids. Germline V gene lookup returns CDR1 LGHNA and CDR2 YNFKEQ. The junction had 14 bases not matched to a gene; V was cut back by 2 bases and J by 13 bases. cDNA libraries of TCR beta carried unique molecular identifiers. TCRdb ran MiXCR on the PCR reads and lists one entry per CDR3 protein. Found here are around 260,000 distinct CDR3 sequences, 35% to 45% of them singletons; the top ten hold around 5.2%. Study-level findings and limits: Four or five TRBV segments, TRBV5-6, TRBV5-1 and TRBV20-1 among them, were found more frequent in patients than controls. Significantly lower normalized Chao1 diversity was seen in multiple sclerosis patients than in controls.

The chain uses TRBV4-2 and TRBJ2-1; TRBD2 matches 7 bases. The source of this sequence is a girl under 18 with multiple sclerosis. The sample comprised blood. CDR3 in amino acids: CASSQTSASGETQFF. For the CDR3, the DNA is TGTGCCAGCAGCCAAACTAGCGCATCCGGCGAGACCCAGTTCTTC.